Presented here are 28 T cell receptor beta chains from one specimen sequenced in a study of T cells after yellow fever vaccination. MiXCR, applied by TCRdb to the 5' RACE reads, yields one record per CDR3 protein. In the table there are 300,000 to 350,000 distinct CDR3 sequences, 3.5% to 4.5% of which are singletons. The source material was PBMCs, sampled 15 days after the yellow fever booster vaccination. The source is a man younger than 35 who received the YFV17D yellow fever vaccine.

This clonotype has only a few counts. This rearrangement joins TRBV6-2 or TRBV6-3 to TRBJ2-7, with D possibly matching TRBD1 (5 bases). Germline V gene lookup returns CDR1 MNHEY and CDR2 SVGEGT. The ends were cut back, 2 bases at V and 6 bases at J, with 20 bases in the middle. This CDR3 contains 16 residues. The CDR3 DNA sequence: TGTGCCAGCAGTTACGGTGAGACAGCCCCTCCCTCCGAGCAGTACGTC. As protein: CASSYGETAPPSEQYV.

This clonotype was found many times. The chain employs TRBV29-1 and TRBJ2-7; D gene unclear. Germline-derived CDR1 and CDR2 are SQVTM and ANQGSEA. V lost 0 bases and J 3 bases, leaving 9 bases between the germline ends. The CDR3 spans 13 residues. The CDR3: CSVEDGKGYEQYF. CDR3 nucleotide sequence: TGCAGCGTTGAAGATGGTAAGGGCTACGAGCAGTACTTC.

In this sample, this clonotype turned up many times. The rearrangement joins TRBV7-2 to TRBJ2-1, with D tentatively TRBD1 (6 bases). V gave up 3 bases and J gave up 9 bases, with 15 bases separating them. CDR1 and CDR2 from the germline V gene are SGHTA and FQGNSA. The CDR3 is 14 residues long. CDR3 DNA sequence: TGTGCCAGCAGCTTCCAGGGGCTGGTGGGTGAGCAGTTCTTC. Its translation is CASSFQGLVGEQFF. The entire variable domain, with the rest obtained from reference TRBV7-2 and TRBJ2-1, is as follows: GAGVSQSPSNKVTEKGKDVELRCDPISGHTALYWYRQSLGQGLEFLIYFQGNSAPDKSGLPSDRFSAERTGGSVSTLTIQRTQQEDSAVYLCASSFQGLVGEQFFGPGTRLTVL.

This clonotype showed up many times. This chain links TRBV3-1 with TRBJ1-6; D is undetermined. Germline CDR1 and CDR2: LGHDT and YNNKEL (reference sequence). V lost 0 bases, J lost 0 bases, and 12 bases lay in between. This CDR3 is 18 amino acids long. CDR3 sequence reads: CASSQDREEISYNSPLHF. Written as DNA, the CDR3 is TGTGCCAGCAGCCAAGATCGAGAGGAGATCTCCTATAATTCACCCCTCCACTTT.

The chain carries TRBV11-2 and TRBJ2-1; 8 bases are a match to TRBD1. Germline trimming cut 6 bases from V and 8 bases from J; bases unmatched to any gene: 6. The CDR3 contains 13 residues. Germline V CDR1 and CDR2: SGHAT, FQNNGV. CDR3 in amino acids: CASRFTGGHEQFF. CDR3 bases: TGTGCCAGCAGATTCACAGGGGGGCATGAGCAGTTCTTC.

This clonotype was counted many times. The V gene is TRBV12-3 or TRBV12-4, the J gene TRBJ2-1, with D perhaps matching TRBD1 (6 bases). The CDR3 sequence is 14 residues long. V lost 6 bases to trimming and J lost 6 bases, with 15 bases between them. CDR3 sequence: CASSPDGGRNEQFF. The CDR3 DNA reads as TGTGCCAGCAGCCCCGATGGGGGCCGCAATGAGCAGTTCTTC.

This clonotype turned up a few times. CDR3 DNA sequence: TGCGCCAGCAGCCAAGATTTCTCGGGGGGATCAACAGATACGCAGTATTTT. It encodes CASSQDFSGGSTDTQYF. The V call is TRBV4-3, the J call TRBJ2-3, with 7 bases identical to TRBD2. The CDR3 extends over 17 amino acids. Losses at the gene ends were 0 bases for V and 3 bases for J; bases not matched to a gene: 9. Looked up from germline, CDR1 is LGHNA and CDR2 is YSLEER.

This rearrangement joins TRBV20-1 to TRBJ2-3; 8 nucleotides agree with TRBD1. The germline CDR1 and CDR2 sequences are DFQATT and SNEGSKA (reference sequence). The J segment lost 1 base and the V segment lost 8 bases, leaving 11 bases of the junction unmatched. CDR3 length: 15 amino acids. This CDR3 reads CSSNQGAWGTDTQYF. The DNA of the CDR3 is TGCAGTTCGAACCAGGGGGCTTGGGGCACAGATACGCAGTATTTT.

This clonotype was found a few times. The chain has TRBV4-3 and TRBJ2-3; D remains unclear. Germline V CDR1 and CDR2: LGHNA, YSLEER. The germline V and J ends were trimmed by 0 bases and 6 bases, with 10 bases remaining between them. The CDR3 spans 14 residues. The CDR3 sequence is CASSQELPSDTQYF. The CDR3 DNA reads TGCGCCAGCAGCCAAGAACTACCCAGCGATACGCAGTATTTT.

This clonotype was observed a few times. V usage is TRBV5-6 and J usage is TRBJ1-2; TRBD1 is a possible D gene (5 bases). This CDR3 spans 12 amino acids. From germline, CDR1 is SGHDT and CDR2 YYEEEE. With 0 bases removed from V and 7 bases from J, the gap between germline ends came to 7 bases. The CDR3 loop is CASSLADSGYTF. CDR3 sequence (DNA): TGTGCCAGCAGCTTGGCCGACAGTGGCTACACCTTC.

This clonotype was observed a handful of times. The CDR3: CASSLATGVTEAFF. The CDR3 DNA reads as TGTGCCAGCAGCTTAGCGACAGGGGTGACTGAAGCTTTCTTT. This chain joins TRBV7-2 and TRBJ1-1; 8 positions agree with TRBD1. This CDR3 region has 14 residues. Unmatched junction bases numbered 2, after V lost 0 bases and J lost 5 bases. The V gene's germline CDR1 is SGHTA and CDR2 FQGNSA.

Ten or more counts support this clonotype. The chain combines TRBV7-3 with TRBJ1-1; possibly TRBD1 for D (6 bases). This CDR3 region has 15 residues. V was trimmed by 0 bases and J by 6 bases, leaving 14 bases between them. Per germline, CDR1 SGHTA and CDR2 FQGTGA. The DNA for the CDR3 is TGTGCCAGCAGCTTAACGTCGGCAGGGGTGGCTGAAGCTTTCTTT. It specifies CASSLTSAGVAEAFF.

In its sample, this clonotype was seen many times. In nucleotides, the CDR3 is TGTGCCATCAGGGGACAGGCTGGAAACACCATATATTTT. It translates to CAIRGQAGNTIYF. V usage is TRBV10-3 and J usage is TRBJ1-3; 8 bases fit TRBD1. Germline V gives CDR1 ENHRY, CDR2 SYGVKD. The V segment lost 6 bases and the J segment 2 bases; nucleotides outside the gene matches: 0. CDR3 length: 13 amino acids.

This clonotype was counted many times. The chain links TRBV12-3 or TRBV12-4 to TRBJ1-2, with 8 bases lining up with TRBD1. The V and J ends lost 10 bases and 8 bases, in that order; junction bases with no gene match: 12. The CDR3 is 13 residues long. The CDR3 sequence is CATRGQGRSGYTF. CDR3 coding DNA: TGTGCCACCAGAGGACAGGGAAGAAGCGGCTACACCTTC.

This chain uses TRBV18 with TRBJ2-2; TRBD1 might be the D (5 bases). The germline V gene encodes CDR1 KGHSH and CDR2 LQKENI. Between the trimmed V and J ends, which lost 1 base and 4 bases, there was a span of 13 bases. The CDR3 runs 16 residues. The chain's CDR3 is CASSPLSRVGTGELFF. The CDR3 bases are TGTGCCAGCTCACCACTTTCCAGGGTCGGCACCGGGGAGCTGTTTTTT. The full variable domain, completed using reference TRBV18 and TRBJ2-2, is NAGVMQNPRHLVRRRGQEARLRCSPMKGHSHVYWYRQLPEEGLKFMVYLQKENIIDESGMPKERFSAEFPKEGPSILRIQQVVRGDSAAYFCASSPLSRVGTGELFFGEGSRLTVL.

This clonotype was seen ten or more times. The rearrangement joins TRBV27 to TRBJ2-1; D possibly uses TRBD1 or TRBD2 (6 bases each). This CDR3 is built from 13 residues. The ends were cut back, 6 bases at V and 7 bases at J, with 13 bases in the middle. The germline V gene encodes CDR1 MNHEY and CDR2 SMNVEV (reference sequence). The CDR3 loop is CASRRRGANEQFF. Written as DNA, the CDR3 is TGTGCCAGCAGACGGAGGGGGGCGAATGAGCAGTTCTTC.

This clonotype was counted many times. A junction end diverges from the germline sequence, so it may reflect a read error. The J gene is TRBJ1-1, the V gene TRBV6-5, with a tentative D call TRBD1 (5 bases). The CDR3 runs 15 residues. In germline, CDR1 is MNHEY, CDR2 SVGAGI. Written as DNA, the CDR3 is TGTGCCAGCAGCTACTCGGACAACATGGGGACTGAAGCTTTCTTT. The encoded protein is CASSYSDNMGTEAFF.

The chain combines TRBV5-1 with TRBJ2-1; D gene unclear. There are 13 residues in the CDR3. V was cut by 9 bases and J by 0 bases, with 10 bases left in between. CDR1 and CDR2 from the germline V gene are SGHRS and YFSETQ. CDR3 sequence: CATAAVSYNEQFF. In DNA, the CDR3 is TGCGCCACCGCCGCGGTCTCCTACAATGAGCAGTTCTTC. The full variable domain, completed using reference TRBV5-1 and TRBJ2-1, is KAGVTQTPRYLIKTRGQQVTLSCSPISGHRSVSWYQQTPGQGLQFLFEYFSETQRNKGNFPGRFSGRQFSNSRSEMNVSTLELGDSALYLCATAAVSYNEQFFGPGTRLTVL.

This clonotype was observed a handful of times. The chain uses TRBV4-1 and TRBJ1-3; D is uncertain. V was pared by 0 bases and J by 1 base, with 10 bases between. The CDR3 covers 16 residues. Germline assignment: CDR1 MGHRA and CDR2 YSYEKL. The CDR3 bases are TGCGCCAGCAGCCAAGAACCCAGGCTTTCTGGAAACACCATATATTTT. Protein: CASSQEPRLSGNTIYF.

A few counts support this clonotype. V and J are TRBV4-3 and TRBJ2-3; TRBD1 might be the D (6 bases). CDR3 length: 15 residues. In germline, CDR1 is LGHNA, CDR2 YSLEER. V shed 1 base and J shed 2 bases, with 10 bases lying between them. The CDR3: CASSQGTDNTDTQYF. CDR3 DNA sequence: TGCGCCAGCAGCCAAGGGACAGATAACACAGATACGCAGTATTTT.

This CDR3 reads CASSLGGKGVAAFF. CDR3 coding DNA: TGCGCCAGCAGCTTGGGGGGTAAAGGGGTTGCGGCTTTCTTT. This chain links TRBV5-1 with TRBJ1-1; weak D call: TRBD1 (5 bases). V lost 0 bases and J 11 bases, leaving 17 bases between the germline ends. The CDR3 is made up of 14 amino acids. Germline V lookup: CDR1 SGHRS, CDR2 YFSETQ. Combining the CDR3 with reference TRBV5-1 and TRBJ1-1 gives the whole variable domain KAGVTQTPRYLIKTRGQQVTLSCSPISGHRSVSWYQQTPGQGLQFLFEYFSETQRNKGNFPGRFSGRQFSNSRSEMNVSTLELGDSALYLCASSLGGKGVAAFFGQGTRLTVV.

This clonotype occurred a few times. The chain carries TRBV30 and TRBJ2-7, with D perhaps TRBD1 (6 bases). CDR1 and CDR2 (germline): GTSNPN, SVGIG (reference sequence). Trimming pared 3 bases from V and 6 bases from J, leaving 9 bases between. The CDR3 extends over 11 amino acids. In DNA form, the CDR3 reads TGTGCCTGGAGGGACAGCGGCGAGCAGTACGTC. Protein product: CAWRDSGEQYV.

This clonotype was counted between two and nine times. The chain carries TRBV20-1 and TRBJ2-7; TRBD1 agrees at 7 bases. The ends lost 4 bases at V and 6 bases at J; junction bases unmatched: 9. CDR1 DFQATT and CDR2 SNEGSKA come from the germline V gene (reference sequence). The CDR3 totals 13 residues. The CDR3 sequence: CSAKDRSSGEQYV. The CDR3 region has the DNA TGCAGTGCTAAGGACAGGAGCAGCGGCGAGCAGTACGTC.

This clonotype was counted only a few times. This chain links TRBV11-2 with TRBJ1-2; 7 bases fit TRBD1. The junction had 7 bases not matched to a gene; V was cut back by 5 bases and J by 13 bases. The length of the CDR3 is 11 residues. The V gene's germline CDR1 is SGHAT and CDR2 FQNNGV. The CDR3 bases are TGTGCCAGCAGCCGGGACAGATCTTTCACCTTC. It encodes CASSRDRSFTF. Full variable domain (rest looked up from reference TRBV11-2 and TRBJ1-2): EAGVAQSPRYKIIEKRQSVAFWCNPISGHATLYWYQQILGQGPKLLIQFQNNGVVDDSQLPKDRFSAERLKGVDSTLKIQPAKLEDSAVYLCASSRDRSFTFGSGTRLTVV.

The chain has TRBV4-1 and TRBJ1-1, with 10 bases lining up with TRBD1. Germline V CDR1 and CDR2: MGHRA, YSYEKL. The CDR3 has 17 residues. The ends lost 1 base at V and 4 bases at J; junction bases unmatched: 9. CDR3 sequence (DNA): TGCGCCAGCAGCCAAGGCCGACAGGGGGCCGGGAGCACTGAAGCTTTCTTT. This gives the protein CASSQGRQGAGSTEAFF.

Written as DNA, the CDR3 is TGTGCCAGCAGTGACCAGCTTGGCAGGACGGGACTAGATGAGCAGTTCTTC. Translated: CASSDQLGRTGLDEQFF. The V call is TRBV2, the J call TRBJ2-1; 8 positions agree with TRBD2. CDR1 is SNHLY, CDR2 FYNNEI, per germline. Losses at the gene ends were 3 bases for V and 8 bases for J; bases not matched to a gene: 15. The CDR3 contains 17 residues.

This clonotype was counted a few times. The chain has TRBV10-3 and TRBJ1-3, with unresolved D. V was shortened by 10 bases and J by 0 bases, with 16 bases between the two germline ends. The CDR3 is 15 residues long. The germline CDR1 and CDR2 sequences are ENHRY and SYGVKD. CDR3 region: CASRFGPHSGNTIYF. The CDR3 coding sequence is TGTGCCAGCCGATTTGGGCCCCACTCTGGAAACACCATATATTTT.

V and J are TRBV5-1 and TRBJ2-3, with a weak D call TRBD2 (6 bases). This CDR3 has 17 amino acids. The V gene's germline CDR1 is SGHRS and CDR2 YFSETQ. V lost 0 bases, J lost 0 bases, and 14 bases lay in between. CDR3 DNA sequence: TGCGCCAGCAGCTTGGGACCTCTAGCGACTAGCACAGATACGCAGTATTTT. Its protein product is CASSLGPLATSTDTQYF.